This T cell receptor beta chain came from a study of cytomegalovirus exposure and HLA in healthy donors. Study as a whole: In an earlier analysis, around 120 million unique TCR beta sequences were found from some 200 million T cells. There were 88 million or so unique TCRs (from HLA-typed donors) in an early data release. In terms of ancestry, the Caucasian-associated cluster contained roughly four fifths of the roughly 400 genotyped donors. Whole-study results and caveats: Most TCR sequences proved rare, with some public TCRs found in many donors.

This clone was seen a single time. Its antigen remains unidentified. V lost 0 bases and J lost 1, with 7 bases in between. CDR1 and CDR2 (germline): SGDLS, YYNGEE. The CDR3 length is 14 residues. Researchers ran the PCR with 60 Vbeta and 13 Jbeta primers. Sequenced by immunoSEQ multiplex PCR; TCRdb stores in-frame clones only, minus some. The sample has 120,000 to 150,000 clones, approximately 83% seen once. This chain uses TRBV9 with TRBJ1-1, with D maybe TRBD1 (6 bases). Sequenced input: PBMCs. The source is a woman in her 40s in good health and CMV-seronegative. The CDR3 reads CASSVEGGNTEAFF. CDR3 bases: TGTGCCAGCAGCGTAGAAGGGGGGAACACTGAAGCTTTCTTT.